These 29 T cell receptor beta chains were all obtained from the same sample, sequenced in a study of T cell clonotyping in hematopoietic cell transplantation. TCRdb keeps only in-frame clones here, not all; method: immunoSEQ multiplex PCR. The repertoire holds 10,000 to 15,000 clones, 92% seen once, with around 7.6% in the top ten. The source material was PBMCs, sampled 100 days after allogeneic stem cell transplant. Every receptor here comes from a female patient in her fifties or sixties who had an allogeneic stem cell transplant from an unrelated donor, so the T cells may come from the graft donor. Some clones in this sample may be carry-over from other donors' samples.

The table lists this clone with a few counts. The gene calls are TRBV15 and TRBJ2-7; 10 bases agree with TRBD1. V lost 3 bases and J lost 6; bases outside the gene matches: 5. Germline assignment: CDR1 LNHNV and CDR2 YYDKDF (reference sequence). The CDR3 loop spans 14 amino acids. The CDR3 DNA is TGTGCCACCAGCAGTGACAGGGGGCGCGGCGAGCAGTACTTC. This codes for CATSSDRGRGEQYF.

This chain uses TRBV5-1 with TRBJ2-3, with a possible D match to TRBD1 (6 bases). Germline V gives CDR1 SGHRS, CDR2 YFSETQ. The ends were cut back, 3 bases at V and 2 bases at J, with 13 bases in the middle. The CDR3 loop spans 15 amino acids. Here the CDR3 DNA reads TGCGCCAGCAGCTACGACAGGACCAACACAGATACGCAGTATTTT. Translating gives CASSYDRTNTDTQYF.

The V and J genes are TRBV5-4 and TRBJ2-3; 9 bases map to TRBD2. The CDR3 is made up of 16 amino acids. Germline CDR1 is SGHNT and CDR2 is YYREEE (reference sequence). The V gene end was trimmed by 0 bases and the J gene end by 4 bases; junction bases not matched to a gene: 6. CDR3 sequence: CASSLGGGAWADTQYF. CDR3 DNA: TGTGCCAGCAGCTTGGGCGGGGGGGCCTGGGCAGATACGCAGTATTTT.

The J gene is TRBJ1-5, the V gene TRBV27, with D possibly TRBD1 on 6 matching bases. The length of the CDR3 is 14 residues. Germline values: CDR1 MNHEY, CDR2 SMNVEV (reference sequence). V dropped 6 bases and J dropped 2 bases, with 11 bases sitting between them. CDR3 region: CASRIQGGNQPQHF. The CDR3 nucleotides read TGTGCCAGCAGGATACAGGGAGGCAATCAGCCCCAGCATTTT.

This chain uses TRBV7-2 with TRBJ2-1; tentative D call: TRBD1 (6 bases). The germline V gene encodes CDR1 SGHTA and CDR2 FQGNSA. The CDR3 covers 13 residues. The V end was cut by 2 bases, the J end by 5 bases, with 7 bases between. Written as DNA, the CDR3 is TGTGCCAGCAGCTTATGGACAGACAATGAGCAGTTCTTC. It translates to CASSLWTDNEQFF.

The rearrangement joins TRBV19 to TRBJ1-1; D is perhaps TRBD1 (5 bases). Between the trimmed V and J ends, which lost 5 bases and 4 bases, there was a span of 17 bases. CDR1 is LNHDA, CDR2 SQIVND, per germline (reference sequence). The CDR3 totals 15 residues. This CDR3 is CASSYLGGVATEAFF. The CDR3 DNA reads TGTGCCAGTAGTTATCTTGGGGGGGTGGCCACTGAAGCTTTCTTT.

The gene calls are TRBV18 and TRBJ1-2; the D is unclear. Deletions cut 5 bases from V and 8 bases from J, with 12 bases between. Germline V gene sequence: CDR1 KGHSH, CDR2 LQKENI. The CDR3 is 12 amino acids. CDR3 region: CASSASSGGYTF. Written as DNA, the CDR3 is TGTGCCAGCTCAGCGAGCAGTGGAGGCTACACCTTC.

In its sample, this clone was seen once. The chain has TRBV18 and TRBJ2-3; D may be TRBD2 (5 bases). V was cut by 1 base and J by 2 bases, with 10 bases left in between. Looked up from germline, CDR1 is KGHSH and CDR2 is LQKENI. The CDR3 length is 15 residues. CDR3 nucleotide sequence: TGTGCCAGCTCACCACTGGGGAGTTCCACAGATACGCAGTATTTT. Its translation is CASSPLGSSTDTQYF.

The J gene is TRBJ2-7, the V gene TRBV9; D possibly corresponds to TRBD2 (5 bases). CDR1 is SGDLS and CDR2 is YYNGEE in the germline V gene. The germline V and J ends were trimmed by 0 bases and 3 bases, with 13 bases remaining between them. This CDR3 is 15 amino acids long. CDR3 sequence reads: CASSVGAGVYYEQYF. CDR3 in DNA: TGTGCCAGCAGCGTAGGTGCGGGTGTCTACTACGAGCAGTACTTC.

V usage is TRBV7-9 and J usage is TRBJ2-2; unclear D gene. CDR1 is SEHNR, CDR2 FQNEAQ, per germline (reference sequence). This CDR3 contains 13 residues. Trimming removed 4 bases at V and 3 bases at J, with 6 bases between. The CDR3 DNA follows: TGTGCCAGCAGCTACACTTACACCGGGGAGCTGTTTTTT. It specifies CASSYTYTGELFF.

The chain links TRBV19 to TRBJ2-1; no clear D gene. V was trimmed by 4 bases and J by 13 bases, leaving 11 bases between them. There are 11 residues in the CDR3. Germline V gene data show CDR1 as LNHDA and CDR2 as SQIVND (reference sequence). The CDR3 sequence is CASSRPGPQFF. CDR3 DNA sequence: TGTGCCAGTAGTAGACCGGGCCCACAGTTCTTC.

The chain uses TRBV29-1 and TRBJ2-1; D remains ambiguous. The CDR3 spans 13 residues. Germline CDR1 SQVTM, CDR2 ANQGSEA. CDR3 sequence (DNA): TGCAGTTCTCTAGGGAAACCCTACAATGAGCAGTTCTTC. It yields the protein CSSLGKPYNEQFF.

The chain employs TRBV27 and TRBJ2-5; D is undetermined. TRBJ2-7 explains the end of the DNA better; the J call may be wrong. Germline V gene data show CDR1 as MNHEY and CDR2 as SMNVEV (reference sequence). The CDR3 consists of 14 residues. The CDR3 DNA reads as TGTGCCAGCAGTTTCCTGGCAGCCCCCTACGAGCAGTACTTC. Protein: CASSFLAAPYEQYF.

The V and J genes are TRBV6-5 and TRBJ1-5; D gene unclear. The CDR3 loop spans 14 amino acids. The V gene's germline CDR1 is MNHEY and CDR2 SVGAGI. Trimming removed 5 bases from V and 0 bases from J, with 8 bases in between. CDR3 protein: CASSPTYSNQPQHF. CDR3 DNA sequence: TGTGCCAGCAGTCCTACATATAGCAATCAGCCCCAGCATTTT.

Written as DNA, the CDR3 is TGTGCCAGCAGCGTACGGGACAGGGCCACCGGGGAGCTGTTTTTT. This codes for CASSVRDRATGELFF. The V call is TRBV9, the J call TRBJ2-2; 9 nucleotides match TRBD1. The CDR3 contains 15 residues. Trimming cost V 1 base and J 4 bases; bases outside gene matches: 2. Germline CDR1 is SGDLS and CDR2 is YYNGEE.

The V gene is TRBV5-6, the J gene TRBJ2-5, with TRBD1 as a possible D gene (6 bases). The V end lost 4 bases, the J end lost 2 bases, and 15 bases lay between the germline ends. The V gene's germline CDR1 is SGHDT and CDR2 YYEEEE. This CDR3 is built from 15 residues. The CDR3 region is CASSPPGHQQETQYF. The CDR3 bases are TGTGCCAGCAGCCCCCCGGGACACCAGCAAGAGACCCAGTACTTC.

This chain joins TRBV6-1 and TRBJ1-1, with 8 bases that match TRBD1. V was clipped by 10 bases and J by 1 base; unmatched bases: 11. Germline lookup yields CDR1 MNHNS and CDR2 SASEGT. The CDR3 length is 15 residues. Here the CDR3 reads CATTDRGGGNTEAFF. The CDR3 DNA follows: TGTGCCACCACAGACAGGGGCGGAGGGAACACTGAAGCTTTCTTT.

CDR3 nucleotide sequence: TGTGCCAGCGGACGGGACGGGGATACGCAGTATTTT. Translation gives CASGRDGDTQYF. The chain uses TRBV2 and TRBJ2-3, with D perhaps given as TRBD1 or TRBD2 (5 bases each). This CDR3 spans 12 amino acids. Germline V gene sequence: CDR1 SNHLY, CDR2 FYNNEI. The V and J ends lost 8 bases and 6 bases respectively, with 12 bases between them.

Relative to its sample, this clone is hyperexpanded. The chain's CDR3 is CASSSGLGTEAFF. The CDR3 DNA is TGTGCCAGTAGTTCAGGGCTGGGTACTGAAGCTTTCTTT. The rearrangement joins TRBV19 to TRBJ1-1; tentative D call: TRBD1 (5 bases). V was clipped by 5 bases and J by 5 bases, with 12 bases between them. Per the germline V gene, CDR1 is LNHDA and CDR2 is SQIVND (reference sequence). This CDR3 has 13 residues.

Only one count was recorded for this clone. This chain joins TRBV4-1 and TRBJ1-4; D gene unclear. Germline-derived CDR1 and CDR2 are MGHRA and YSYEKL. The CDR3 runs 16 residues. Between the trimmed V and J ends, which lost 0 bases and 2 bases, there was a span of 10 bases. The CDR3 DNA is TGCGCCAGCAGCCAAGATAGCGTTCTTACTAATGAAAAACTGTTTTTT. Translating gives CASSQDSVLTNEKLFF.

This clone appeared a single time. The rearrangement links TRBV6-5 to TRBJ1-5, with D uncertain. Germline CDR1 reads MNHEY; CDR2 reads SVGAGI. The CDR3 is made up of 13 amino acids. Trimming left V 8 bases short and J 3 bases short, with 11 bases between. CDR3 bases: TGTGCCAGCCGGACGGATCCCAATCAGCCCCAGCATTTT. It is translated as CASRTDPNQPQHF.

The chain uses TRBV6-5 and TRBJ1-2; no definite D call. V was clipped by 4 bases and J by 5 bases, with 8 bases between them. The germline gives CDR1 MNHEY, CDR2 SVGAGI. The CDR3 totals 12 residues. The CDR3 DNA reads TGTGCCAGCAGTTTCGGGTCTTATGGCTACACCTTC. This gives the protein CASSFGSYGYTF.

The CDR3 DNA is TGTGCCAGCAGCGCATACAGGGGAAGTTTAGGAAACACCATATATTTT. Amino acids: CASSAYRGSLGNTIYF. The chain joins TRBV7-6 to TRBJ1-3; 7 bases are shared with TRBD1. This CDR3 region has 16 residues. The V segment lost 5 bases and the J segment 4 bases; nucleotides outside the gene matches: 11. Germline V gene sequence: CDR1 SGHVS, CDR2 FNYEAQ.

J is TRBJ1-1 and V is TRBV19; tentative D call: TRBD1 (5 bases). Germline CDR1 reads LNHDA; CDR2 reads SQIVND (reference sequence). CDR3 length: 16 residues. With 6 bases removed from V and 0 bases from J, the gap between germline ends came to 17 bases. CDR3: CASRISRGRVNTEAFF. The DNA of the CDR3 is TGTGCCAGTAGGATTTCACGTGGCAGGGTGAACACTGAAGCTTTCTTT.

This clone was detected only a few times. J is TRBJ2-5 and V is TRBV30; 8 bases are a match to TRBD2. With 3 bases clipped from V and 5 bases from J, the junction kept 8 bases outside the gene matches. Germline V CDR1 and CDR2: GTSNPN, SVGIG (reference sequence). This CDR3 contains 14 residues. CDR3 sequence: CAWRLGGARETQYF. DNA of the CDR3: TGTGCCTGGAGACTCGGGGGGGCCCGCGAGACCCAGTACTTC. The whole variable domain, filled in from reference TRBV30 and TRBJ2-5, reads SQTIHQWPATLVQPVGSPLSLECTVEGTSNPNLYWYRQAAGRGLQLLFYSVGIGQISSEVPQNLSASRPQDRQFILSSKKLLLSDSGFYLCAWRLGGARETQYFGPGTRLLVL.

This chain joins TRBV7-9 and TRBJ1-1; D not resolved. Between the trimmed V and J ends, which lost 5 bases and 0 bases, there was a span of 16 bases. The CDR3 length is 16 residues. Germline V lookup: CDR1 SEHNR, CDR2 FQNEAQ (reference sequence). The CDR3 is CASSPGTTWVNTEAFF. The CDR3 region has the DNA TGTGCCAGCAGCCCCGGAACAACCTGGGTGAACACTGAAGCTTTCTTT.

V and J are TRBV5-6 and TRBJ1-4; 8 nucleotides line up with TRBD1. The CDR3 is 14 amino acids. With V trimmed by 4 bases and J by 7 bases, 6 bases remained unmatched. The V gene's germline CDR1 is SGHDT and CDR2 YYEEEE. CDR3 sequence reads: CASSGTGVSEKLFF. The CDR3 nucleotides are TGTGCCAGCAGCGGGACAGGCGTTAGTGAAAAACTGTTTTTT.

The rearrangement joins TRBV5-4 to TRBJ1-2, with D perhaps TRBD1 (5 bases). V was clipped by 4 bases and J by 9 bases, with 19 bases between them. The CDR3 spans 14 residues. Looked up from germline, CDR1 is SGHNT and CDR2 is YYREEE (reference sequence). CDR3 region: CASSPGVERQRYTF. The CDR3 nucleotides read TGTGCCAGCAGCCCAGGAGTGGAGCGACAGCGCTACACCTTC.

The chain couples TRBV4-2 to TRBJ2-3; 7 nucleotides agree with TRBD2. The CDR3 covers 17 residues. Trimming at V came to 8 bases and at J to 5 bases, leaving 19 bases not matched to a gene. The germline V gene encodes CDR1 LGHNA and CDR2 YNFKEQ. CDR3 amino acids: CASAPLAGGKIGDTQYF. In DNA form, the CDR3 reads TGTGCCAGCGCACCTTTGGCCGGGGGGAAAATTGGAGATACGCAGTATTTT.